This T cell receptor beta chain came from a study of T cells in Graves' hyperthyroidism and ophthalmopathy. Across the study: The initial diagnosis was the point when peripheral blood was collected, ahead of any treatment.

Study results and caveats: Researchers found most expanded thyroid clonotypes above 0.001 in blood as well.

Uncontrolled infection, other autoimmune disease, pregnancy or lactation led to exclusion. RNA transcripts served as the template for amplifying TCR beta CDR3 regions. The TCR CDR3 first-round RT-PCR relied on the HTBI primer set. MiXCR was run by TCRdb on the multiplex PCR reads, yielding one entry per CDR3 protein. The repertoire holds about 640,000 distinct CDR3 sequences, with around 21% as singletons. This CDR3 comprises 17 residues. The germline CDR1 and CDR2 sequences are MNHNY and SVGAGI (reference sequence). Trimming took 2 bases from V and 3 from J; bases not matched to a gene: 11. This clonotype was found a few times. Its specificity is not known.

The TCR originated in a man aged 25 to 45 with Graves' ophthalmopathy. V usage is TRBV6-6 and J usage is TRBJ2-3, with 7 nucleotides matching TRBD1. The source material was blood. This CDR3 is CASSYRGRQGLTDTQYF. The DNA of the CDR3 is TGTGCCAGCAGTTACAGGGGAAGACAGGGCTTGACAGATACGCAGTATTTT.